This T cell receptor beta chain derives from a study of blood T cell repertoires in COVID-19. For the study at large: Spain, Italy and the United States supplied samples that represented acute and convalescent COVID-19. T cells, B-cell-depleted T cells, or PBMCs supplied cDNA or gDNA.

Original handling: Researchers report that nucleated cell counts were estimated from reference gene primer amplification. Data came from immunoSEQ multiplex PCR; TCRdb stores just in-frame clones and leaves some out. The D gene and trimming were derived from the DNA, and the V and J assignments and clone size from that table. The sample gives 200,000 to 250,000 clones, around four fifths of which show up once; approximately 15% is in the top ten. V lost 5 bases to trimming and J lost 6 bases, with 20 bases between them. There are 16 residues in the CDR3. Germline CDR1 SNHLY, CDR2 FYNNEI. This clone came up once. Participant-given clinical history determined each cohort assignment.

Sequenced sample: PBMCs or T cells enriched from blood (not recorded which). J is TRBJ1-5 and V is TRBV2; a possible D gene is TRBD1 (6 bases). This clonotype originated in a man between 40 and 49 years old who had recovered from COVID-19. The CDR3 DNA reads as TGTGCCAGCAGTCCGGAGAGACAGGCGTTCGGTCAGCCCCAGCATTTT. Translating it yields CASSPERQAFGQPQHF.